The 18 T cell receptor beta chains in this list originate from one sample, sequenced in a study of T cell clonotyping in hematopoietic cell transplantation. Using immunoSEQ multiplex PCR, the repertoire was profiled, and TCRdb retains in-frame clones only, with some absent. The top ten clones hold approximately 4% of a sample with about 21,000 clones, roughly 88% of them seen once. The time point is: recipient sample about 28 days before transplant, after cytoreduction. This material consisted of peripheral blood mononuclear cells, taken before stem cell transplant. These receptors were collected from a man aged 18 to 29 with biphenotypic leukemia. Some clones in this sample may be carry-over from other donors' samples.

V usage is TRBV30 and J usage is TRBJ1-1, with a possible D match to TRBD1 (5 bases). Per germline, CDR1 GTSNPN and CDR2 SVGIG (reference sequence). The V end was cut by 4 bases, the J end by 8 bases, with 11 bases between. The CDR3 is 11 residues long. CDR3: CAWTGYGEAFF. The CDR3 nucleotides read TGTGCCTGGACAGGGTACGGCGAAGCTTTCTTT.

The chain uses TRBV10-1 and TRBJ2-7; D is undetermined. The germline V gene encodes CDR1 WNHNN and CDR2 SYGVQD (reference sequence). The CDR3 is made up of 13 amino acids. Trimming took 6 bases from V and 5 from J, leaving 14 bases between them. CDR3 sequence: CASSPGLVNEQYF. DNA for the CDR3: TGCGCCAGCAGCCCCGGTTTAGTTAACGAGCAGTACTTC.

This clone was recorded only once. The CDR3 DNA sequence: TGTGCCAGCAAGGGGGCCCACCCCTATAGCAATCAGCCCCAGCATTTT. Amino acid sequence: CASKGAHPYSNQPQHF. V gene TRBV6-6 combines with J gene TRBJ1-5, with 7 bases lining up with TRBD1. V lost 7 bases and J lost 0; bases outside the gene matches: 9. The CDR3 is made up of 16 amino acids. CDR1 and CDR2 (germline): MNHNY, SVGAGI (reference sequence).

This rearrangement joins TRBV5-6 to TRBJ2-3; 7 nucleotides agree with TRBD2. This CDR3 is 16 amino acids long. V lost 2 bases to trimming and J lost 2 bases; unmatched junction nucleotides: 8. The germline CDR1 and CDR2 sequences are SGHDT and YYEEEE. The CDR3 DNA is TGTGCCAGCAGCTTCCGGGACTATGTCCCCACAGATACGCAGTATTTT. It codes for CASSFRDYVPTDTQYF.

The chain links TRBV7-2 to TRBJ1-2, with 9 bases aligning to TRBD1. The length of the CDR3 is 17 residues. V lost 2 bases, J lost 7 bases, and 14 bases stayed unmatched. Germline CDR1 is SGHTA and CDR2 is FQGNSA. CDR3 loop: CASSLLGPGTGSGGYTF. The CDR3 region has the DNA TGTGCCAGCAGCTTATTGGGCCCCGGGACAGGGTCAGGTGGCTACACCTTC.

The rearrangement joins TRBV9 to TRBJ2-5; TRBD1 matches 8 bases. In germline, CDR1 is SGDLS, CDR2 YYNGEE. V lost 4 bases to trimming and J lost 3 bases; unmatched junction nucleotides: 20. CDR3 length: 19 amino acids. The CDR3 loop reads CASSIGQGVVLRSKETQYF. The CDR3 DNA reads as TGTGCCAGCAGCATAGGACAGGGTGTTGTTCTTCGGTCCAAAGAGACCCAGTACTTC.

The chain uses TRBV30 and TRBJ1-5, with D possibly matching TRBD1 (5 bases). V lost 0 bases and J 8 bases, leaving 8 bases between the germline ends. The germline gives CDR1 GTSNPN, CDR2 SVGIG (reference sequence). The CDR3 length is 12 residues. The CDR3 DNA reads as TGTGCCTGGAGTGTACCGGGGGAGCCCCAGCATTTT. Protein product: CAWSVPGEPQHF.

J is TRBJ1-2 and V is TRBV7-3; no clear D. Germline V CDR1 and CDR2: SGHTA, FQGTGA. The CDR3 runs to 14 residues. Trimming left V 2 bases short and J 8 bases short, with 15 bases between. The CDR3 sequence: CASSLSDGSEGYTF. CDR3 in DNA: TGTGCCAGCAGCTTATCTGACGGATCGGAGGGCTACACCTTC.

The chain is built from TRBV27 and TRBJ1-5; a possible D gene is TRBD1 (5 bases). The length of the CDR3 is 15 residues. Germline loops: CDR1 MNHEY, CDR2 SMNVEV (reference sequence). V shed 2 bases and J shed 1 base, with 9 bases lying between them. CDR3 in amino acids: CASSLMAGSNQPQHF. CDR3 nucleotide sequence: TGTGCCAGCAGTTTAATGGCAGGGAGCAATCAGCCCCAGCATTTT.

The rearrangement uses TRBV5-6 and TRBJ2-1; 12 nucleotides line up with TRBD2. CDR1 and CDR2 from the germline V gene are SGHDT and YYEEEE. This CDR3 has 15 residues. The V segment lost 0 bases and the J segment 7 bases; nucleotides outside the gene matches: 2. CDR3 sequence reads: CASSLGLAGGNEQFF. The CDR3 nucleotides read TGTGCCAGCAGCTTGGGTCTAGCGGGAGGGAATGAGCAGTTCTTC. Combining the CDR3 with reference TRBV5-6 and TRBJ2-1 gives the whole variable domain DAGVTQSPTHLIKTRGQQVTLRCSPKSGHDTVSWYQQALGQGPQFIFQYYEEEERQRGNFPDRFSGHQFPNYSSELNVNALLLGDSALYLCASSLGLAGGNEQFFGPGTRLTVL.

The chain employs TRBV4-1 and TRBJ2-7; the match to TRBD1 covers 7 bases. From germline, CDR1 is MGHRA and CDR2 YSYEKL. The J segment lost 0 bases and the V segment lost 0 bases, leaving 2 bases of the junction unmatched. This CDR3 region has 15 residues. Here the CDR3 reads CASSQEGQSSYEQYF. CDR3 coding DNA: TGCGCCAGCAGCCAAGAGGGACAGAGCTCCTACGAGCAGTACTTC.

CDR3 in DNA: TGCGCCAGCAGCTTCTCGGGACAGGGGGACACTGAAGCTTTCTTT. This sequence encodes CASSFSGQGDTEAFF. The V call is TRBV5-1, the J call TRBJ1-1; 11 nucleotides line up with TRBD1. This CDR3 has 15 residues. Germline loops: CDR1 SGHRS, CDR2 YFSETQ. Trimming at V came to 2 bases and at J to 3 bases, leaving 3 bases not matched to a gene.

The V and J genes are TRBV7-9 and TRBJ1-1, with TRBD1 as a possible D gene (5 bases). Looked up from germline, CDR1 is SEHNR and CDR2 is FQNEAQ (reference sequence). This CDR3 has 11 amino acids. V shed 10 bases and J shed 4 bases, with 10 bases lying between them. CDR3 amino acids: CATSRGTEAFF. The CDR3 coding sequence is TGTGCCACCTCGAGGGGCACTGAAGCTTTCTTT.

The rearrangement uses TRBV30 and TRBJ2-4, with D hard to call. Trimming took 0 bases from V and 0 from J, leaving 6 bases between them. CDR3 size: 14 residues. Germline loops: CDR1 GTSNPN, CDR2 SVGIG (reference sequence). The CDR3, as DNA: TGTGCCTGGAGTGTAACCATAGCCAAAAACATTCAGTACTTC. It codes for CAWSVTIAKNIQYF.

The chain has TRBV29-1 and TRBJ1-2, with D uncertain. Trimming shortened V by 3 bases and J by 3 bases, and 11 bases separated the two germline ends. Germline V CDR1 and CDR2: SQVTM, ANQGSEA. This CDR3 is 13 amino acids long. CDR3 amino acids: CSVDPSLDYGYTF. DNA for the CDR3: TGCAGCGTTGACCCGAGCCTCGACTATGGCTACACCTTC.

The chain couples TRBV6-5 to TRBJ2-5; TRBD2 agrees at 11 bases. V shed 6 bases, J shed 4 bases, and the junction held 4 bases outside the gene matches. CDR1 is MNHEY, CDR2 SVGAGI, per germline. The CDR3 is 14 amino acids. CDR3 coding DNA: TGTGCCAGCAGCCCCGGGACTAGCGGAGAGACCCAGTACTTC. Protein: CASSPGTSGETQYF.

The CDR3 spells CASSRGLEYGYTF. The DNA for the CDR3 is TGTGCCAGCAGTAGGGGCCTGGAGTATGGCTACACCTTC. The V and J genes are TRBV6-5 and TRBJ1-2; D might be TRBD1 (5 bases). The length of the CDR3 is 13 residues. V was pared by 5 bases and J by 5 bases, with 12 bases between. Germline V lookup: CDR1 MNHEY, CDR2 SVGAGI.

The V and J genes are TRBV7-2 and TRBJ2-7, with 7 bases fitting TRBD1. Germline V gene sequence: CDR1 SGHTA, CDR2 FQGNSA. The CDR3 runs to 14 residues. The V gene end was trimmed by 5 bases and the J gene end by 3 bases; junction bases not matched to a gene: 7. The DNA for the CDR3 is TGTGCCAGCAGCCAGACCGGGACAGTCTACGAGCAGTACTTC. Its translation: CASSQTGTVYEQYF.